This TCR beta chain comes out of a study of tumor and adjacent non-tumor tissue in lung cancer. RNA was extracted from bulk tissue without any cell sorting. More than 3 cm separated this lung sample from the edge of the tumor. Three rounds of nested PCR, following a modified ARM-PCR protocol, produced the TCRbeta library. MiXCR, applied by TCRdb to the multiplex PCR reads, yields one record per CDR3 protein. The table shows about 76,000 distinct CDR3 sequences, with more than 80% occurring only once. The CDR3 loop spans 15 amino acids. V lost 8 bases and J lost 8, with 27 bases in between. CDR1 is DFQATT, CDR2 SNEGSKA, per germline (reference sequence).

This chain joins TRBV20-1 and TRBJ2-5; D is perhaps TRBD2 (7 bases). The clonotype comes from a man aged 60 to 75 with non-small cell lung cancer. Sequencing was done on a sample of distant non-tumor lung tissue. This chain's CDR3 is CSPRRGAADGDTQYF. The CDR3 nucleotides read TGCAGTCCCCGTCGGGGGGCCGCCGATGGAGATACCCAGTACTTC.